This T cell receptor beta chain was sequenced for a study of T cell responses to AZD1222 COVID-19 vaccine. This clone was counted a single time. Assay: immunoSEQ multiplex PCR; the TCRdb copy retains only in-frame clones and omits some. The sample contains about 140,000 clones, about 90% of which appear only once. CDR3 size: 14 residues. Germline V gene sequence: CDR1 MNHEY, CDR2 SMNVEV (reference sequence). The V end was cut by 2 bases, the J end by 6 bases, with 11 bases between. The V and J genes are TRBV27 and TRBJ2-1; D tentatively reads TRBD1 or TRBD2 (6 bases each). This specimen consisted of peripheral blood, obtained 28 days after the second dose of the MenACWY control vaccine. The receptor was derived from an adult who received the MenACWY meningococcal vaccine as a control. The chain's CDR3 is CASSLGGPLNEQFF. In nucleotides, the CDR3 is TGTGCCAGCAGTTTAGGGGGGCCCCTCAATGAGCAGTTCTTC.